The 19 T cell receptor beta chains presented below share a single source sample, sequenced in a study of T cells in Graves' hyperthyroidism and ophthalmopathy. TCR beta CDR3 region amplification was performed from RNA transcripts. The TCR CDR3 first-round RT-PCR relied on the HTBI primer set. Via MiXCR, TCRdb re-called the multiplex PCR reads, giving one row per CDR3 protein. The sample holds over 500,000 distinct CDR3 sequences, more than 15% seen once. The sample consisted of blood. Every receptor here comes from a woman aged 30 to 39 with Graves' ophthalmopathy.

This clonotype has at least ten counts. This chain links TRBV6-1 with TRBJ2-3; 8 bases map to TRBD2. Unmatched junction bases numbered 9, after V lost 7 bases and J lost 3 bases. The CDR3 is made up of 15 amino acids. The V gene's germline CDR1 is MNHNS and CDR2 SASEGT. Written as DNA, the CDR3 is TGTGCCAGCACCGATCCACGCGGGGGGACAGATACGCAGTATTTT. It encodes CASTDPRGGTDTQYF.

CDR3 bases: TGTGCCAGCAGTTTCTCCCCCGGAACCAAAAACATTCAGTACTTC. Amino acids: CASSFSPGTKNIQYF. The V call is TRBV28, the J call TRBJ2-4; D is unresolved. In germline, CDR1 is MDHEN, CDR2 SYDVKM. V was pared by 3 bases and J by 2 bases, with 11 bases between. There are 15 residues in the CDR3. The full variable domain, with the rest looked up from reference TRBV28 and TRBJ2-4, is DVKVTQSSRYLVKRTGEKVFLECVQDMDHENMFWYRQDPGLGLRLIYFSYDVKMKEKGDIPEGYSVSREKKERFSLILESASTNQTSMYLCASSFSPGTKNIQYFGAGTRLSVL.

This clonotype was seen at least ten times. This rearrangement joins TRBV6-6 to TRBJ2-3; a weak D match, TRBD2 (6 bases). Germline V lookup: CDR1 MNHNY, CDR2 SVGAGI (reference sequence). The CDR3 spans 14 residues. Trimming stripped 0 bases from V and 3 bases from J, with 7 bases between. The CDR3 sequence is CASSYSRETDTQYF. The DNA for the CDR3 is TGTGCCAGCAGTTACTCGCGGGAAACAGATACGCAGTATTTT.

The gene calls are TRBV12-3 or TRBV12-4 and TRBJ2-1; 9 bases are shared with TRBD2. The trim removed 5 bases at V and 5 bases at J, leaving 7 bases unmatched. CDR3 length equals 15 residues. The CDR3 DNA follows: TGTGCCAGCAGTCACGGGACTAGCAACAACAATGAGCAGTTCTTC. Protein product: CASSHGTSNNNEQFF.

This clonotype was detected a few times. The CDR3 sequence: CASSSSRGSYGYTF. The CDR3 region has the DNA TGTGCCAGCAGCAGCTCCAGGGGGAGTTATGGCTACACCTTC. The rearrangement uses TRBV9 and TRBJ1-2; the match to TRBD1 covers 7 bases. The CDR3 has 14 amino acids. The germline gives CDR1 SGDLS, CDR2 YYNGEE. Trimming cost V 4 bases and J 5 bases; bases outside gene matches: 8. The full variable domain, its missing parts supplied by reference TRBV9 and TRBJ1-2, is DSGVTQTPKHLITATGQRVTLRCSPRSGDLSVYWYQQSLDQGLQFLIQYYNGEERAKGNILERFSAQQFPDLHSELNLSSLELGDSALYFCASSSSRGSYGYTFGSGTRLTVV.

Many counts were recorded for this clonotype. The rearrangement joins TRBV3-1 to TRBJ1-5; D is undetermined. V was cut by 4 bases and J by 4 bases, with 8 bases left in between. The length of the CDR3 is 13 residues. Per germline, CDR1 LGHDT and CDR2 YNNKEL (reference sequence). CDR3 in DNA: TGTGCCAGCAGCCCTGACCTAAATCAGCCCCAGCATTTT. As protein: CASSPDLNQPQHF. Using reference TRBV3-1 and TRBJ1-5 for the parts outside the CDR3, the full variable domain is DTAVSQTPKYLVTQMGNDKSIKCEQNLGHDTMYWYKQDSKKFLKIMFSYNNKELIINETVPNRFSPKSPDKAHLNLHINSLELGDSAVYFCASSPDLNQPQHFGDGTRLSIL.

This clonotype was picked up many times. This rearrangement joins TRBV2 to TRBJ2-5, with a tentative D call TRBD2 (5 bases). The germline gives CDR1 SNHLY, CDR2 FYNNEI. The CDR3 is 16 amino acids. Trimming shortened V by 2 bases and J by 1 base, and 14 bases separated the two germline ends. Written as DNA, the CDR3 is TGTGCCAGCAGTGAAATAACCCGGAGGACCCAAGAGACCCAGTACTTC. Translated, it gives CASSEITRRTQETQYF. Drawing the rest from reference TRBV2 and TRBJ2-5, the complete variable domain is EPEVTQTPSHQVTQMGQEVILRCVPISNHLYFYWYRQILGQKVEFLVSFYNNEISEKSEIFDDQFSVERPDGSNFTLKIRSTKLEDSAMYFCASSEITRRTQETQYFGPGTRLLVL.

Many counts were recorded for this clonotype. The chain employs TRBV3-1 and TRBJ1-2, with no clear D. This CDR3 has 14 amino acids. Trimming shortened V by 4 bases and J by 4 bases, and 13 bases separated the two germline ends. The germline gives CDR1 LGHDT, CDR2 YNNKEL (reference sequence). CDR3 sequence: CASSPLGKPYGYTF. For the CDR3, the DNA is TGTGCCAGCAGCCCGTTAGGGAAACCCTATGGCTACACCTTC.

This clonotype was observed at least ten times. This chain uses TRBV5-5 with TRBJ2-1; D unresolved. This CDR3 spans 14 amino acids. Between the trimmed V and J ends, which lost 3 bases and 5 bases, there was a span of 12 bases. Germline CDR1 is SGHKS and CDR2 is YYEKEE (reference sequence). CDR3 sequence: CASSYSGRNNEQFF. For the CDR3, the DNA is TGTGCCAGCAGCTACTCAGGACGCAACAATGAGCAGTTCTTC.

This chain connects TRBV6-2 or TRBV6-3 to TRBJ2-2, with D perhaps matching TRBD1 or TRBD2 (5 bases each). The germline CDR1 and CDR2 sequences are MNHEY and SVGEGT. Deletions cut 8 bases from V and 4 bases from J, with 17 bases between. The CDR3 has 15 amino acids. The CDR3 spells CASESWAGSTGELFF. CDR3 in DNA: TGTGCCAGCGAGTCGTGGGCAGGGAGCACCGGGGAGCTGTTTTTT.

This clonotype was detected many times. The genes are TRBV11-2 and TRBJ2-3, with TRBD2 identical over 11 bases. Germline V gives CDR1 SGHAT, CDR2 FQNNGV. The CDR3 is 15 amino acids. V was clipped by 6 bases and J by 6 bases; unmatched bases: 8. The CDR3 sequence is CASRKLAGVGDTQYF. The DNA for the CDR3 is TGTGCCAGCAGGAAACTAGCGGGAGTGGGTGATACGCAGTATTTT.

The chain's CDR3 is CASSTAAHQPQHF. CDR3 DNA: TGTGCCAGCAGCACGGCGGCTCATCAGCCCCAGCATTTT. This sequence joins TRBV7-9 and TRBJ1-5, with D hard to call. V lost 5 bases to trimming and J lost 5 bases, with 10 bases between them. The CDR3 consists of 13 residues. Per the germline V gene, CDR1 is SEHNR and CDR2 is FQNEAQ (reference sequence).

This clonotype was recorded many times. The V gene is TRBV7-3, the J gene TRBJ2-1; 9 bases are a match to TRBD2. The CDR3 length is 18 residues. Per the germline V gene, CDR1 is SGHTA and CDR2 is FQGTGA. V dropped 1 base and J dropped 1; count of bases not matched to a gene: 8. The chain's CDR3 is CASSLKAGGPFSYNEQFF. The CDR3 DNA follows: TGTGCCAGCAGCTTAAAGGCGGGAGGGCCTTTTTCCTACAATGAGCAGTTCTTC. Full variable domain (missing parts from reference TRBV7-3 and TRBJ2-1): GAGVSQTPSNKVTEKGKYVELRCDPISGHTALYWYRQSLGQGPEFLIYFQGTGAADDSGLPNDRFFAVRPEGSVSTLKIQRTERGDSAVYLCASSLKAGGPFSYNEQFFGPGTRLTVL.

This clonotype was seen at least ten times. The rearrangement uses TRBV20-1 and TRBJ2-7; 11 bases line up with TRBD2. The V segment lost 5 bases and the J segment 4 bases; nucleotides outside the gene matches: 7. Germline V gives CDR1 DFQATT, CDR2 SNEGSKA (reference sequence). The CDR3 totals 14 residues. The CDR3 loop reads CSALSLAGEYEQYF. The CDR3 nucleotides read TGCAGTGCTCTGTCACTAGCGGGAGAATACGAGCAGTACTTC.

This chain uses TRBV27 with TRBJ1-6; D is perhaps TRBD1 (6 bases). V dropped 8 bases and J dropped 6 bases, with 17 bases sitting between them. The CDR3 loop spans 15 amino acids. Germline-derived CDR1 and CDR2 are MNHEY and SMNVEV (reference sequence). CDR3 residues: CASQPSRGGNSPLHF. DNA of the CDR3: TGTGCCAGCCAGCCTAGCAGGGGCGGTAATTCACCCCTCCACTTT.

Ten or more counts support this clonotype. This rearrangement joins TRBV29-1 to TRBJ2-1; 7 nucleotides agree with TRBD1. J was trimmed by 8 bases and V by 2 bases; bases with no gene match: 9. The CDR3 runs 14 residues. Germline CDR1 reads SQVTM; CDR2 reads ANQGSEA. CDR3 region: CSVETRTGEHEQFF. In DNA, the CDR3 is TGCAGCGTTGAAACCCGCACAGGGGAACATGAGCAGTTCTTC.

This clonotype was seen a handful of times. Sequence at one end of the junction differs from germline and may be a read error. The V call is TRBV7-2, the J call TRBJ1-1; D possibly corresponds to TRBD1 (5 bases). Germline assignment: CDR1 SGHTA and CDR2 FQGNSA. This CDR3 spans 14 amino acids. The CDR3 region is CASSLVAGPTGAFF. DNA of the CDR3: TGTGCCAGCAGCTTAGTCGCAGGGCCCACTGGAGCTTTCTTT.

This clonotype was counted only a few times. The V gene is TRBV7-9, the J gene TRBJ1-1; D is uncertain. The CDR3 sequence is 14 residues long. CDR1 and CDR2 from the germline V gene are SEHNR and FQNEAQ (reference sequence). V was cut by 4 bases and J by 7 bases, with 16 bases left in between. CDR3 sequence: CASSSSIALYEAFF. DNA for the CDR3: TGTGCCAGCAGCTCATCAATCGCACTCTATGAAGCTTTCTTT.

Details on this clonotype: This may come from a read error, since a much larger clone is one base off. The rearrangement joins TRBV12-3 or TRBV12-4 to TRBJ2-1; D is ambiguous. The CDR3 extends over 12 amino acids. V was pared by 8 bases and J by 10 bases, with 15 bases between. CDR3 coding DNA: TGTGCCAGCGGACGGTGGATGGACGAGCAGTTCTTC. Encoded protein: CASGRWMDEQFF.